Sequencing of this T cell receptor (beta chain) was carried out in a study of CD8 T cells in Susac syndrome. Germline V gene data show CDR1 as SNHLY and CDR2 as FYNNEI. The CDR3 length is 13 residues. Unmatched junction bases numbered 3, after V lost 7 bases and J lost 9 bases. A quantity of about 0.5 to 1 ug RNA underwent reverse transcription using random hexamers. TCRdb re-analysed the immunoSEQ multiplex PCR reads in MiXCR, keeping a single row per CDR3 protein. The repertoire holds 140,000 to 150,000 distinct CDR3 sequences, with approximately 94% as singletons. The sequence came from a human donor with Susac syndrome. The sample taken for sequencing was CD4+ T cells from PBMCs. V is TRBV2 and J is TRBJ1-4; 12 nucleotides agree with TRBD1. The chain's CDR3 is CASKGQGAQKLFF. The CDR3 nucleotides are TGTGCCAGCAAGGGACAGGGGGCTCAAAAACTGTTTTTT.